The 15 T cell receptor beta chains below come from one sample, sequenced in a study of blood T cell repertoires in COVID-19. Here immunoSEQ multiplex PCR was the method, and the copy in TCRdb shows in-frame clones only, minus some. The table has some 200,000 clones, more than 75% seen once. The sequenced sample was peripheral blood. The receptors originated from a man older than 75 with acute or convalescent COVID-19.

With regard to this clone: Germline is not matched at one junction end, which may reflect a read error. In DNA form, the CDR3 reads TGTGCCAGCTCACCAAGAATTTCAGGTGCGCCTACCAACTTC. This gives the protein CASSPRISGAPTNF. V usage is TRBV18 and J usage is TRBJ2-4; D is unresolved. The CDR3 length is 14 residues. The germline V gene encodes CDR1 KGHSH and CDR2 LQKENI.

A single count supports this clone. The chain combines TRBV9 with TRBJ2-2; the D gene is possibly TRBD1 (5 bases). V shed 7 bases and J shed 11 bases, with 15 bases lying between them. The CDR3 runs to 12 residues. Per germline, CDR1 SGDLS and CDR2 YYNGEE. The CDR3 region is CASGPDRPELFF. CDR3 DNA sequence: TGTGCCAGCGGCCCCGACAGACCCGAGCTGTTTTTT.

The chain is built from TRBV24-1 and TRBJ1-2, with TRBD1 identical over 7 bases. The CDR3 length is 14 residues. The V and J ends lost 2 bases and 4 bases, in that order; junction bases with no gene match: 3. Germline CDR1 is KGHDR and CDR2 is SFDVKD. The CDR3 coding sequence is TGTGCCACCAGTGATTCTCCAGGGGGCTATGGCTACACCTTC. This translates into CATSDSPGGYGYTF.

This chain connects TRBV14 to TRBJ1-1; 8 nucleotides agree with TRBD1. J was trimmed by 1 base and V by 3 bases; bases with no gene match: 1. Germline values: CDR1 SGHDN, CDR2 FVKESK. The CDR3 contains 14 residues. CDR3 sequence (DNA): TGTGCCAGCAGCCAGCAGGGGGCGAACACTGAAGCTTTCTTT. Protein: CASSQQGANTEAFF.

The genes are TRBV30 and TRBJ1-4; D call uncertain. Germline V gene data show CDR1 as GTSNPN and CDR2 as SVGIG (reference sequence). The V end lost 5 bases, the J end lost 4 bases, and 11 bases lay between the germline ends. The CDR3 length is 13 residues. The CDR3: CAWARQVNEKLFF. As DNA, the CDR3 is TGTGCCTGGGCCAGACAAGTTAATGAAAAACTGTTTTTT.

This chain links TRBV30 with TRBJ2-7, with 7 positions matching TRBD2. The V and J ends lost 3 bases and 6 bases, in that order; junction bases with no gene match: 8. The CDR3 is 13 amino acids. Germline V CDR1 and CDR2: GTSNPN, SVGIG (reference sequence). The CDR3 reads CAWRGAGAGEQYF. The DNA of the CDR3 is TGTGCCTGGAGAGGGGCGGGAGCAGGCGAGCAGTACTTC.

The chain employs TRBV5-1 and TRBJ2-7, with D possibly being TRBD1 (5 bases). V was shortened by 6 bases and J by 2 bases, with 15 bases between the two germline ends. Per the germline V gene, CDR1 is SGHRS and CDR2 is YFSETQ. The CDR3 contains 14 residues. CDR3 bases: TGCGCCAGCAATCCAGACAGCCTCCCCTACGAGCAGTACTTC. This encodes CASNPDSLPYEQYF.

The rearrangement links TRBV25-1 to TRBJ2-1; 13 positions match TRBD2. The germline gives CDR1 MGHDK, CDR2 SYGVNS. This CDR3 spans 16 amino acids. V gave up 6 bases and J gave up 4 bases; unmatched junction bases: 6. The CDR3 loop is CASSDSLAGGYNEQFF. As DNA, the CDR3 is TGTGCCAGCAGCGACTCACTAGCGGGAGGGTACAATGAGCAGTTCTTC.

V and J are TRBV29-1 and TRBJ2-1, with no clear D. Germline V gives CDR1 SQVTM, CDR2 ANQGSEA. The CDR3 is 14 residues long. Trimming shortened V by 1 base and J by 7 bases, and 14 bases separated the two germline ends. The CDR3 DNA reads TGCAGCGTTGAAGCGGAAGTGTTGAGGAATGAGCAGTTCTTC. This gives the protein CSVEAEVLRNEQFF.

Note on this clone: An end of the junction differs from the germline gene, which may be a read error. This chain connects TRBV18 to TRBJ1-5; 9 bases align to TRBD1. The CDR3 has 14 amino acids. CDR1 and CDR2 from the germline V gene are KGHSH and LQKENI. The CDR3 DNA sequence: TGTGCCAGCTCAGAAACAGGGGGCAACCAGCCCCAGCATTTT. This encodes CASSETGGNQPQHF. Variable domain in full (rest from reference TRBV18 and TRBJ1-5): NAGVMQNPRHLVRRRGQEARLRCSPMKGHSHVYWYRQLPEEGLKFMVYLQKENIIDESGMPKERFSAEFPKEGPSILRIQQVVRGDSAAYFCASSETGGNQPQHFGDGTRLSIL.

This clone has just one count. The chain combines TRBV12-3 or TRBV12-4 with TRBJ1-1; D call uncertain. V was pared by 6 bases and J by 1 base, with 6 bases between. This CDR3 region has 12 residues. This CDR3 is CASRRENTEAFF. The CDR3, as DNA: TGTGCCAGCAGGAGGGAGAACACTGAAGCTTTCTTT.

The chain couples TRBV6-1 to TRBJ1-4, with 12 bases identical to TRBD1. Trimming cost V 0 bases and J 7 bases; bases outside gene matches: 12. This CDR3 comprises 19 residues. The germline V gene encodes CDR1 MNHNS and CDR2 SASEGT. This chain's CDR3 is CASSEALPGQGASFEKLFF. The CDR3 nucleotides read TGTGCCAGCAGTGAAGCGCTTCCGGGACAGGGGGCCTCGTTTGAAAAACTGTTTTTT.

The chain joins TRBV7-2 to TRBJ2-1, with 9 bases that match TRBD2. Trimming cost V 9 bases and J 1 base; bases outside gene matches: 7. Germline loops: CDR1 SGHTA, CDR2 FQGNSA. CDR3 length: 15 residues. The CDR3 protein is CASLRGRASYNEQFF. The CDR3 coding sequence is TGTGCCAGTCTCCGCGGGAGGGCTTCCTACAATGAGCAGTTCTTC.

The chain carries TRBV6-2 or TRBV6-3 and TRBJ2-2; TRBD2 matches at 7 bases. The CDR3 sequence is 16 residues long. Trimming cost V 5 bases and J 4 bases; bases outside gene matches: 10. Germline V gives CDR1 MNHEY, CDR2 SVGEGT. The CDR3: CASSHLGGSGTGELFF. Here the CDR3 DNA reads TGTGCCAGCAGTCACCTCGGGGGGTCCGGCACCGGGGAGCTGTTTTTT.

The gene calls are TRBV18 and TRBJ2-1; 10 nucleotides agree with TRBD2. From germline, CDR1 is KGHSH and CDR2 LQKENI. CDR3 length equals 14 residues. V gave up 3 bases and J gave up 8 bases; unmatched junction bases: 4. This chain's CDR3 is CASSPLAGVHEQFF. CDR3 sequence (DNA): TGTGCCAGCTCACCCCTAGCGGGAGTCCATGAGCAGTTCTTC.